The present TCR beta chain was sequenced within a study of cytomegalovirus exposure and HLA in healthy donors. Study-level information: In an earlier analysis, approximately 120 million unique TCR beta sequences were found from approximately 170 million T cells.

Study-wide results and limits: The study flagged fewer than 200 TCR beta chains as cytomegalovirus-associated.

The CDR3 consists of 15 residues. The V gene lost 3 bases and the J gene lost 7 bases, with 18 bases spanning the gap. Germline CDR1 reads GTSNPN; CDR2 reads SVGIG (reference sequence). 13 Jbeta primers and 60 Vbeta primers were used for the PCR. Profiled with immunoSEQ multiplex PCR; TCRdb holds only in-frame clones, not every one. Among fewer than 150,000 clones listed, approximately 72% were seen once. In the case of this clone: What it binds is unknown.

This sequence was found in a man aged 55 to 70 in good health and CMV-seropositive. The chain combines TRBV30 with TRBJ1-4, with a possible D match to TRBD1 (6 bases). The sequenced sample was PBMCs. CDR3 in amino acids: CAWRDRVGAGEKLFF. As DNA, the CDR3 is TGTGCCTGGAGGGACCGGGTGGGGGCTGGTGAAAAACTGTTTTTT.